This section outlines one TCR beta chain sequence together with its context. These data come from a study of OX40 agonist ivuxolimab in advanced cancers. Turning to the study itself: Under the entry rules, prior anti-PD-1, anti-PD-L1 or anti-CTLA-4 therapy was allowed, and approximately 36% had some.

Here immunoSEQ multiplex PCR was the method, and the copy in TCRdb shows in-frame clones only, minus some. The data show 8,000 or so clones, 90% seen once. With 2 bases removed from V and 2 bases from J, the gap between germline ends came to 4 bases. The germline gives CDR1 SNHLY, CDR2 FYNNEI. This CDR3 is built from 12 residues. This clonotype was sampled from an adult with an advanced solid tumor such as melanoma, head and neck, liver or kidney cancer. Sequenced material: CD4+ or CD8+ T cells sorted from blood, taken in a trial of the OX40 agonist ivuxolimab. The chain is built from TRBV2 and TRBJ2-7, with D uncertain. DNA of the CDR3: TGTGCCAGCAGTGAAAACACCTACGAGCAGTACTTC. This encodes CASSENTYEQYF.